The source of this T cell receptor (beta chain) is a study of molecular identifiers for immune sequencing clone quantification. Overall study findings and caveats: Jurkat TCR RNA that was spiked in from one cell was reportedly detectable among one million naive cells.

MiXCR, run by TCRdb on the PCR reads, gives a single entry per CDR3 protein. The table has some 41,000 distinct CDR3 sequences, approximately 22% seen once. Trimming removed 1 base from V and 0 bases from J, with 5 bases in between. The CDR3 sequence is 14 residues long. This clonotype was found many times. Antigen unknown. The sequence came from a human donor in good health. Some libraries in this study had Jurkat cell RNA spiked in. The specimen sequenced was naive CD8+ T cells from blood, with Jurkat cell RNA spiked in. Subset here: FACS-sorted CD8+CD4-CCR7+CD45RA+ naive T cells. The V call is TRBV12-3 or TRBV12-4, the J call TRBJ2-3; D is undetermined. The CDR3 DNA sequence: TGTGCCAGCAGTTTAGTTTCGAGCACAGATACGCAGTATTTT. Its translation is CASSLVSSTDTQYF.